The 18 T cell receptor beta chains below were found in one sample sequenced in a study of cytomegalovirus exposure and HLA in healthy donors. The PCR ran on 60 Vbeta and 13 Jbeta primers. TCRdb keeps only in-frame clones here, not all; method: immunoSEQ multiplex PCR. This sample yields approximately 220,000 clones, of which approximately 80% are seen a single time; 2.5% to 3.5% belongs to the top ten. The sequenced sample was PBMCs. The receptors were gathered from a man aged 25-45 years in good health and CMV-seronegative.

The chain carries TRBV5-1 and TRBJ2-1; 9 bases line up with TRBD1. The germline V gene encodes CDR1 SGHRS and CDR2 YFSETQ. V was clipped by 4 bases and J by 0 bases; unmatched bases: 2. The CDR3 runs 15 residues. CDR3 in DNA: TGCGCCAGCAGCGTGACAGGGGGCTCCTACAATGAGCAGTTCTTC. Protein sequence: CASSVTGGSYNEQFF.

This clone appeared a single time. This chain joins TRBV2 and TRBJ1-5; TRBD1 is a possible D gene (6 bases). This CDR3 has 17 residues. V lost 1 base and J lost 5, with 18 bases in between. Looked up from germline, CDR1 is SNHLY and CDR2 is FYNNEI. Here the CDR3 reads CASSEESRGSIDQPQHF. The DNA of the CDR3 is TGTGCCAGCAGTGAAGAATCGAGGGGGAGTATCGATCAGCCCCAGCATTTT.

V gene TRBV19 combines with J gene TRBJ2-3; 8 nucleotides agree with TRBD2. Germline loops: CDR1 LNHDA, CDR2 SQIVND (reference sequence). The CDR3 totals 14 residues. Trimming removed 6 bases from V and 1 base from J; junction bases left unmatched: 3. CDR3 nucleotides: TGTGCCAGTAGGACGGGGGGGCGCACAGATACGCAGTATTTT. Translating gives CASRTGGRTDTQYF.

The rearrangement links TRBV18 to TRBJ2-1, with TRBD1 matching over 8 bases. The CDR3 is 16 residues long. The ends lost 0 bases at V and 6 bases at J; junction bases unmatched: 7. Germline V gives CDR1 KGHSH, CDR2 LQKENI. CDR3 sequence: CASSPPNQGAGNEQFF. The CDR3 bases are TGTGCCAGCTCACCACCGAATCAGGGGGCAGGCAATGAGCAGTTCTTC. The entire variable domain, with the rest obtained from reference TRBV18 and TRBJ2-1, is as follows: NAGVMQNPRHLVRRRGQEARLRCSPMKGHSHVYWYRQLPEEGLKFMVYLQKENIIDESGMPKERFSAEFPKEGPSILRIQQVVRGDSAAYFCASSPPNQGAGNEQFFGPGTRLTVL.

The chain joins TRBV6-1 to TRBJ1-2, with 7 positions matching TRBD1. The CDR3 runs 15 residues. Losses at the gene ends were 1 base for V and 0 bases for J; bases not matched to a gene: 2. The germline V gene encodes CDR1 MNHNS and CDR2 SASEGT. CDR3 coding DNA: TGTGCCAGCAGTGAAGGGACAGGACCTAACTATGGCTACACCTTC. This gives the protein CASSEGTGPNYGYTF.

This clone was seen a single time. For the CDR3, the DNA is TGTGCCAGCAGTTACGGGACTAGCCACACCGGGGAGCTGTTTTTT. Protein product: CASSYGTSHTGELFF. The rearrangement uses TRBV27 and TRBJ2-2, with 9 nucleotides matching TRBD2. CDR1 and CDR2 from the germline V gene are MNHEY and SMNVEV (reference sequence). The CDR3 extends over 15 amino acids. With V trimmed by 4 bases and J by 3 bases, 3 bases remained unmatched.

The genes are TRBV7-6 and TRBJ2-2; 8 bases match TRBD1. Germline CDR1 is SGHVS and CDR2 is FNYEAQ. Germline trimming cut 2 bases from V and 4 bases from J; bases unmatched to any gene: 0. The CDR3 is 14 amino acids. The chain's CDR3 is CASSLTGGTGELFF. In DNA form, the CDR3 reads TGTGCCAGCAGCTTAACAGGGGGCACCGGGGAGCTGTTTTTT.

The chain joins TRBV25-1 to TRBJ2-5; tentative D call: TRBD1 (5 bases). Germline CDR1 is MGHDK and CDR2 is SYGVNS. V was pared by 8 bases and J by 5 bases, with 15 bases between. The CDR3 length is 13 residues. Here the CDR3 DNA reads TGTGCCAGCTCTAGGGGTAACAAGGAGACCCAGTACTTC. It encodes CASSRGNKETQYF.

This chain joins TRBV6-1 and TRBJ1-4; no reliable D call. CDR1 and CDR2 (germline): MNHNS, SASEGT. V lost 0 bases and J lost 10, with 18 bases in between. The CDR3 spans 16 residues. CDR3 region: CASSEALGAPLGKLFF. The CDR3 DNA reads as TGTGCCAGCAGTGAAGCGCTGGGAGCCCCACTAGGAAAACTGTTTTTT.

This sequence joins TRBV6-6 and TRBJ2-7, with 8 bases identical to TRBD1. J gave up 3 bases and V 2 bases, and 9 bases lay outside the gene matches. The CDR3 sequence is 16 residues long. Germline V gene lookup returns CDR1 MNHNY and CDR2 SVGAGI (reference sequence). Here the CDR3 DNA reads TGTGCCAGCAGTTACGACGGACAGGGATGGTTCTACGAGCAGTACTTC. Translation gives CASSYDGQGWFYEQYF.

V and J are TRBV29-1 and TRBJ1-1; D may be TRBD1 (5 bases). This CDR3 region has 14 residues. V gave up 3 bases and J gave up 3 bases, with 14 bases separating them. Germline V CDR1 and CDR2: SQVTM, ANQGSEA. CDR3 sequence (DNA): TGCAGCGTTGAGGGCGGGGGATGGGACACTGAAGCTTTCTTT. This sequence encodes CSVEGGGWDTEAFF.

The chain carries TRBV7-2 and TRBJ2-1; D is possibly TRBD1 (6 bases). The CDR3 is 17 residues long. Trimming shortened V by 1 base and J by 5 bases, and 18 bases separated the two germline ends. Germline CDR1 reads SGHTA; CDR2 reads FQGNSA. The CDR3 reads CASSLGWGLSSHNEQFF. The DNA of the CDR3 is TGTGCCAGCAGCTTAGGGTGGGGGCTAAGCAGCCACAATGAGCAGTTCTTC.

The CDR3: CASSGQGASNQPQHF. The CDR3 DNA reads TGTGCCAGCAGTGGACAGGGGGCTAGCAATCAGCCCCAGCATTTT. The chain employs TRBV28 and TRBJ1-5; TRBD1 aligns across 11 bases. Germline lookup yields CDR1 MDHEN and CDR2 SYDVKM. Trimming removed 5 bases from V and 0 bases from J; junction bases left unmatched: 0. The CDR3 spans 15 residues.

The V gene is TRBV5-6, the J gene TRBJ1-1; D remains ambiguous. The CDR3 is 14 residues long. Germline V lookup: CDR1 SGHDT, CDR2 YYEEEE. V was clipped by 3 bases and J by 1 base, with 10 bases between them. CDR3 nucleotide sequence: TGTGCCAGCAGCTCTCAGGTCGGGAACACTGAAGCTTTCTTT. Encoded protein: CASSSQVGNTEAFF.

The chain recombines TRBV2 with TRBJ2-2, with D perhaps matching TRBD2 (5 bases). V lost 5 bases and J lost 7, with 17 bases in between. Germline assignment: CDR1 SNHLY and CDR2 FYNNEI. The length of the CDR3 is 15 residues. The CDR3 bases are TGTGCCAGCAGTTATATTACGGGGTCCGGCGGGGAGCTGTTTTTT. It yields the protein CASSYITGSGGELFF.

This clone was seen a few times. The chain combines TRBV19 with TRBJ2-1, with 7 bases identical to TRBD1. This CDR3 comprises 14 residues. Unmatched junction bases numbered 3, after V lost 4 bases and J lost 3 bases. The germline V gene has CDR1 LNHDA and CDR2 SQIVND (reference sequence). The CDR3 nucleotides read TGTGCCAGTAGTACCCGGGACAGCTACAATGAGCAGTTCTTC. Its protein product is CASSTRDSYNEQFF. The entire variable domain, with the rest obtained from reference TRBV19 and TRBJ2-1, is as follows: DGGITQSPKYLFRKEGQNVTLSCEQNLNHDAMYWYRQDPGQGLRLIYYSQIVNDFQKGDIAEGYSVSREKKESFPLTVTSAQKNPTAFYLCASSTRDSYNEQFFGPGTRLTVL.

This chain connects TRBV28 to TRBJ2-4; TRBD1 matches 10 bases. In germline, CDR1 is MDHEN, CDR2 SYDVKM. There are 14 residues in the CDR3. V gave up 6 bases and J gave up 7 bases; unmatched junction bases: 6. The CDR3 DNA sequence: TGTGCCAGCAGGCAAGACAGGGGGCGGAACATTCAGTACTTC. This encodes CASRQDRGRNIQYF.

The V gene is TRBV5-4, the J gene TRBJ1-5, with 10 bases aligning to TRBD1. The CDR3 covers 13 residues. Per germline, CDR1 SGHNT and CDR2 YYREEE (reference sequence). V gave up 4 bases and J gave up 7 bases; unmatched junction bases: 2. CDR3 amino acids: CASSPDRGQPQHF. Here the CDR3 DNA reads TGTGCCAGCAGCCCGGACAGGGGGCAGCCCCAGCATTTT.